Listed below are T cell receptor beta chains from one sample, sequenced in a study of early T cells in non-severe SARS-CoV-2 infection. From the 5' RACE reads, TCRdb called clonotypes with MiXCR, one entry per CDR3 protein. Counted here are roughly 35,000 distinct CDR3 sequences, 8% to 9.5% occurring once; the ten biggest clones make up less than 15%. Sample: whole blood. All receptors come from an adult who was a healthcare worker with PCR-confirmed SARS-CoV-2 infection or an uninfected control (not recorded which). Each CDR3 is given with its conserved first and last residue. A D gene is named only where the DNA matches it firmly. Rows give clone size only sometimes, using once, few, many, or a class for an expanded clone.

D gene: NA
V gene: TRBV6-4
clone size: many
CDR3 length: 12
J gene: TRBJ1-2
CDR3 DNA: TGTGCCAGCAGTGACAGTAGCTATGGCTACACCTTC
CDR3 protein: CASSDSSYGYTF

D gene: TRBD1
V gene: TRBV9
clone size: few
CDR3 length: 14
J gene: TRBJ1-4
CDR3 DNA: TGTGCCAGCAGTGGACAGGGTACTAGAGAAAAACTGTTTTTT
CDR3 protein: CASSGQGTREKLFF

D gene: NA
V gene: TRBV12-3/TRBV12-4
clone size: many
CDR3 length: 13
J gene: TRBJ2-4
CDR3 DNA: TGTGCCAGCGGGACCAGAACAGGGAACATTCAGTACTTC
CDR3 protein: CASGTRTGNIQYF

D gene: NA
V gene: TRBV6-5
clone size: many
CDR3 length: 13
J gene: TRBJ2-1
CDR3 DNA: TGTGCCAGCAGTTACCAAACGACCCGCGAGCAGTTCTTC
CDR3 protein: CASSYQTTREQFF

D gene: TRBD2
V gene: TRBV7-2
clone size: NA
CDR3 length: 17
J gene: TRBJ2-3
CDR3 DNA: TGTGCCAGCAGCTTAGCGTCTAGCGGGGGGCAGAGAGATACGCAGTATTTT
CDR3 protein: CASSLASSGGQRDTQYF

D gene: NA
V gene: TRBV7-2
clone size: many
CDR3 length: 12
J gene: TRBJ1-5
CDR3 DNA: TGTGCCAGCAGCATAAACCGTCAGCCCCAGCATTTT
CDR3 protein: CASSINRQPQHF

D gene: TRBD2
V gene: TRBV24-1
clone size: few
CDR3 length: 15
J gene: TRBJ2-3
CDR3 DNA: TGTGCCACCAGTGATCCAGCGGGGGGGCGGGATACGCAGTATTTT
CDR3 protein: CATSDPAGGRDTQYF

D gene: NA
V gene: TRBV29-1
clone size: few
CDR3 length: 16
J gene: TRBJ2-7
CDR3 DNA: TGCAGCGTTGAGGGAGCGTTTCCGAGACCCCCGGGTGGGCAGTACTTC
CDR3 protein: CSVEGAFPRPPGGQYF

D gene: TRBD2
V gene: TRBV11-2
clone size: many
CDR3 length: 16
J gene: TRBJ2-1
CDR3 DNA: TGTGCCAGCAGCTTAGGGGCCAGCGGGGGGGCCCATGAGCAGTTCTTC
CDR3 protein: CASSLGASGGAHEQFF

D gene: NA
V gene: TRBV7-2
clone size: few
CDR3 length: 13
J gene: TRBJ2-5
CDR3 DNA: TGTGCCAGCAGCTTGGGAAGTACAGAGACCCAGTACTTC
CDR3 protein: CASSLGSTETQYF

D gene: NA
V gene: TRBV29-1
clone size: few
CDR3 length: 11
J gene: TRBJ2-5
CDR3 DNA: TGCAGCGCCCAGACCCAAGAGACCCAGTACTTC
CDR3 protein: CSAQTQETQYF

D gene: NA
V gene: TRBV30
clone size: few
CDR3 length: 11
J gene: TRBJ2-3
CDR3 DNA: TGTGCCTGGAGCAAAGGGGATACGCAGTATTTT
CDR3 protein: CAWSKGDTQYF

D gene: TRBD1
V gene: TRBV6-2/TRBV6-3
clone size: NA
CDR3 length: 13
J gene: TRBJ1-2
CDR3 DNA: TGTGCCAGCACCCGACAGGGGTATGGTGGCTACACCTTC
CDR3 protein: CASTRQGYGGYTF

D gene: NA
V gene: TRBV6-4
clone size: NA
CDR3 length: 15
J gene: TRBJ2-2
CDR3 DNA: TGTGCCAGCAGTGACCGGGCGGAGAACACCGGGGAGCTGTTTTTT
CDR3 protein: CASSDRAENTGELFF

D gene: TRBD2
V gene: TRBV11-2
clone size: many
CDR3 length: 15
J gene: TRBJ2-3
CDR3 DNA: TGTGCCAGCAGCTTAGCGGGGGGGCGCCAAGATACGCAGTATTTT
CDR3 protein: CASSLAGGRQDTQYF

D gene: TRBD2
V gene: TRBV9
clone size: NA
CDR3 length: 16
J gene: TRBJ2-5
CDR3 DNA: TGTGCCAGCAGCTCCTGGACTAGCGGGTCCGCGGAGACCCAGTACTTC
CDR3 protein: CASSSWTSGSAETQYF

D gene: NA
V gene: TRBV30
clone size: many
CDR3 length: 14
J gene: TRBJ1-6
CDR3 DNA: TGTGCCTGGAGTATCGGGCAGTTTAATTCACCCCTCCACTTT
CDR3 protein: CAWSIGQFNSPLHF

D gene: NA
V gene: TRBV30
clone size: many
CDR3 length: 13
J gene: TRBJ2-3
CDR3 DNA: TGTGCCTGGAGTGTGCGGGCCAGGGATACGCAGTATTTT
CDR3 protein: CAWSVRARDTQYF

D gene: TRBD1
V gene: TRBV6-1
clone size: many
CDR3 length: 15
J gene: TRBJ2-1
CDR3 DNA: TGTGCCAGCAGTGATACGGGACAGGGGTTTAATGAGCAGTTCTTC
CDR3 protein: CASSDTGQGFNEQFF

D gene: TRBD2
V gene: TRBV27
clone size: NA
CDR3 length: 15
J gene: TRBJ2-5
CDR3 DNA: TGTGCCAGCAGTTTAGGGCGGGGGGCCCAAGAGACCCAGTACTTC
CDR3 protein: CASSLGRGAQETQYF

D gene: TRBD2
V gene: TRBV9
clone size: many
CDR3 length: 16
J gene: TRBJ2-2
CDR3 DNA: TGTGCCAGCAGCGTAGCGGCTAGCGGGGGTACCGGGGAGCTGTTTTTT
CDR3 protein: CASSVAASGGTGELFF

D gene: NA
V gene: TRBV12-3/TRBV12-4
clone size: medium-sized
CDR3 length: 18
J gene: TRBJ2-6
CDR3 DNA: TGTGCCAGCACCCCGTCACAGGCAACGCTCTCTGGGGCCAACGTCCTGACTTTC
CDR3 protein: CASTPSQATLSGANVLTF

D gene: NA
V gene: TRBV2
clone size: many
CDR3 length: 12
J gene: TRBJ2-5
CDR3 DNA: TGTGCCAGCAGCCGAGGTGAAGAGACCCAGTACTTC
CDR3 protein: CASSRGEETQYF

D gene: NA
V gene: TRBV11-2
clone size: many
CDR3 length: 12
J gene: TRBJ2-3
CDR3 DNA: TGTGCCAGCAGCTTAGTCACAGATACGCAGTATTTT
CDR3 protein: CASSLVTDTQYF

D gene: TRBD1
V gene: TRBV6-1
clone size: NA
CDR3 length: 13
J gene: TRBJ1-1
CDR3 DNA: TGTGCCAGCAGTGTGCAGGGGGCTTCTGAAGCTTTCTTT
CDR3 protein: CASSVQGASEAFF

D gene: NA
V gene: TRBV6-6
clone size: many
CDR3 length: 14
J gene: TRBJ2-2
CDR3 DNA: TGTGCCAGCAAGAAGGATGCGAACACCGGGGAGCTGTTTTTT
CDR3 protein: CASKKDANTGELFF

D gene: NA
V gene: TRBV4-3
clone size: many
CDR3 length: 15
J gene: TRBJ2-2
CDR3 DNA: TGCGCCAGCAGCCAGACGGGGGTTTGGTCCGGGGAGCTGTTTTTT
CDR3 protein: CASSQTGVWSGELFF

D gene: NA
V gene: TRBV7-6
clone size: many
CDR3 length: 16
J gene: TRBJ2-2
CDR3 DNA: TGTGCCAGCAGAAGACAGGAGGAACTCAACACCGGGGAGCTGTTTTTT
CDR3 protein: CASRRQEELNTGELFF

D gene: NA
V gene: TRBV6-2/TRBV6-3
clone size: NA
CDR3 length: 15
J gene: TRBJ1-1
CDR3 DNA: TGTGCCAGCAGTCCCGGGACTGTTGGGGGAACTGAAGCTTTCTTT
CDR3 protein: CASSPGTVGGTEAFF

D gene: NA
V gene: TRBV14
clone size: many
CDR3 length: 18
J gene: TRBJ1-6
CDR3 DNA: TGTGCCAGCAGCCATCATACCGGGGCCCTAGCCGGGGCTTCACCCCTCCACTTT
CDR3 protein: CASSHHTGALAGASPLHF

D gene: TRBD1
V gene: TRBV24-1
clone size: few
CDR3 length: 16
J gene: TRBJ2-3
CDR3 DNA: TGTGCCACCAGTGATATCGGACAGGGGTGGACAGATACGCAGTATTTT
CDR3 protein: CATSDIGQGWTDTQYF

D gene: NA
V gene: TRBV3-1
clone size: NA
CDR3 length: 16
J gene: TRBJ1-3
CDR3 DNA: TGTGCCAGCAGCCTAACTCAGAGCTACTCTGGAAACACCATATATTTT
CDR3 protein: CASSLTQSYSGNTIYF

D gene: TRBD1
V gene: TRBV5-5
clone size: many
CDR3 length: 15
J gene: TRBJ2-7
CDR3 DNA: TGTGCCAGCAGGGGACAGGGGTTCAGCTCCTACGAGCAGTACTTC
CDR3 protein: CASRGQGFSSYEQYF

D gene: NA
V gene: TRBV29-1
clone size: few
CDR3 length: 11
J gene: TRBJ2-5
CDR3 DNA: TGCAGCGTTCTCAGGGAAGAGACCCAGTACTTC
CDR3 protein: CSVLREETQYF

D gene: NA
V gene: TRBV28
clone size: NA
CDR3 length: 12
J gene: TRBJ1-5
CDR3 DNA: TGTGCCGTCCAGGGGAGCAATCAGCCCCAGCATTTT
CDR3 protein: CAVQGSNQPQHF

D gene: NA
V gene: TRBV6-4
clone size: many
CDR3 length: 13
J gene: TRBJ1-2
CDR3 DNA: TGTGCCAGCAGTGACGTGCCCAACTATGGCTACACCTTC
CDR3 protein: CASSDVPNYGYTF

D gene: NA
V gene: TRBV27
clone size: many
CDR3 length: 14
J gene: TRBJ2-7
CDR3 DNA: TGTGCCAGCAGTTTTTCCGGGGTACTGTACGAGCAGTACTTC
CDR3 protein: CASSFSGVLYEQYF

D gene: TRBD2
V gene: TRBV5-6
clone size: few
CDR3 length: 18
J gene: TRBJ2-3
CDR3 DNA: TGTGCCAGCAGCCAAGCCGGACTAGCGGGGGGGCTCGGAGATACGCAGTATTTT
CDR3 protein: CASSQAGLAGGLGDTQYF

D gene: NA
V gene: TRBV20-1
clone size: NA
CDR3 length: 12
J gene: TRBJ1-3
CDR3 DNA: TGCAGTGCTAGTTACGCTGGAAACACCATATATTTT
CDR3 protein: CSASYAGNTIYF

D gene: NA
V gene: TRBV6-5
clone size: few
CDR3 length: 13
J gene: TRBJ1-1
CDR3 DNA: TGTGCCAGCACAGCGGACGGGGGTACTGAAGCTTTCTTT
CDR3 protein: CASTADGGTEAFF

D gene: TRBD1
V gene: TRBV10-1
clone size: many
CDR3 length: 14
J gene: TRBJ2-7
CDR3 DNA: TGCGCCAGCAGTGAGTCGGGGACAGGGAAGAAGCAGTACTTC
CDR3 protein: CASSESGTGKKQYF

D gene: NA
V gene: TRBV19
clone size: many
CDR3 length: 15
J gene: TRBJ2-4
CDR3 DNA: TGTGCCAGTAGTATGAAGAGTCCCCCCAAAAACATTCAGTACTTC
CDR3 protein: CASSMKSPPKNIQYF

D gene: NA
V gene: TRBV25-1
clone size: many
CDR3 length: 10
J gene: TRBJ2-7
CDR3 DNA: TGTGCCAGCGGCGCCTACGAGCAGTACTTC
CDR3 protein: CASGAYEQYF

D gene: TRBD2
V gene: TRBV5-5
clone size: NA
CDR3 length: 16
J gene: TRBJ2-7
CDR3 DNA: TGTGCCAGCAGCGGGGGCGGGACTAGCGGGAGCTACGAGCAGTACTTC
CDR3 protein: CASSGGGTSGSYEQYF

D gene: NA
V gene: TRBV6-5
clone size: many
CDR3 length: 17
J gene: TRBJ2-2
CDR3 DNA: TGTGCCAGCAGTTACTTCGAGGGGCCGAACGTTATCAGGGAGCTGTTTTTT
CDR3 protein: CASSYFEGPNVIRELFF

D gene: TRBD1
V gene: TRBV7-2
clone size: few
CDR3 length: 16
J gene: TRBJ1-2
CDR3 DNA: TGTGCCAGCAGCTTAGGCTTGAACAGGGGTGGCTATGGCTACACCTTC
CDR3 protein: CASSLGLNRGGYGYTF

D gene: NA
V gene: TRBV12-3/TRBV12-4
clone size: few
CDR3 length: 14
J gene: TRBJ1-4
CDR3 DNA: TGTGCCACTTCTGAGGGGGCAACTAATGAAAAACTGTTTTTT
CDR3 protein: CATSEGATNEKLFF

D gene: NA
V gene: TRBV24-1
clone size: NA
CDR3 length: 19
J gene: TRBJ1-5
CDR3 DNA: TGTGCCACCAGTGATTTGTGGTCCTACCATCCGGGGAGCAATCAGCCCCAGCATTTT
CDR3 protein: CATSDLWSYHPGSNQPQHF

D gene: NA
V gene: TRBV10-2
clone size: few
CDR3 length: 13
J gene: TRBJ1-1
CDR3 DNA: TGCGCCAGCACGCCGGACAGTTACACTGAAGCTTTCTTT
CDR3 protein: CASTPDSYTEAFF

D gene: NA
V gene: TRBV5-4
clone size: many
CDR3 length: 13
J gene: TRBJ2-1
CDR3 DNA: TGTGCCAGCAGCTTGGGGGTAGACAATGAGCAGTTCTTC
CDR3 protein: CASSLGVDNEQFF

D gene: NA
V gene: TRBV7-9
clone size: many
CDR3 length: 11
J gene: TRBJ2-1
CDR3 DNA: TGTGTCTGGGAGGCTAACAATGAGCAGTTCTTC
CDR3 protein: CVWEANNEQFF

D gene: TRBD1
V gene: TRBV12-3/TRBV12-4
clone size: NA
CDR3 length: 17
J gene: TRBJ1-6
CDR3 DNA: TGTGCCAGCAGTTCATGGGTTGGTGGGACAGGAGGGCGATCCCTCCACTTT
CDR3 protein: CASSSWVGGTGGRSLHF

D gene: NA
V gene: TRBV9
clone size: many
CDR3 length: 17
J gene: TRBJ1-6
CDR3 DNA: TGTGCCAGCAGCTTCAGGGAAGGGAGCTCCTATAATTCACCCCTCCACTTT
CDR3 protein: CASSFREGSSYNSPLHF

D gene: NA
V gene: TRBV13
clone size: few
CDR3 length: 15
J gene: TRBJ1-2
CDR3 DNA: TGTGCCAGCAGCGAGGTGGGCCGACGACTTTATGGCTACACCTTC
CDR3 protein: CASSEVGRRLYGYTF

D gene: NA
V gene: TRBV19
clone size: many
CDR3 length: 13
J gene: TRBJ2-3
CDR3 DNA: TGTGCCAGTAGTATAAAAGCGAGGGAAGCGCAGTATTTT
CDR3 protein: CASSIKAREAQYF

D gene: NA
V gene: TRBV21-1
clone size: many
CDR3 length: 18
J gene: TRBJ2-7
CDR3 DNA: TGTGCCAGCAGCAAAGCGCGGAGGGGGCGCGGAGCAAACTACGAGCAGTACTTC
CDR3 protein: CASSKARRGRGANYEQYF

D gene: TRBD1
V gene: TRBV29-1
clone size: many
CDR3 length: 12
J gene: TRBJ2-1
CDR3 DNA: TGCAGCGTTGCTAGGGGGCCCAATGAGCAGTTCTTC
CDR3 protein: CSVARGPNEQFF